This T cell receptor (beta chain) was captured by sequencing in a study of blood T cell repertoires in COVID-19. Study details: Whether acute or convalescent, the COVID-19 samples came from the United States, Italy and Spain. Nucleic acid was either cDNA or gDNA, and it came from T cells, B-cell-depleted T cells, or PBMCs.

V trimming: 4 bases; J trimming: 6 bases; junction bases outside the gene matches: 3. The V gene's germline CDR1 is LGHDT and CDR2 YNNKEL (reference sequence). The length of the CDR3 is 14 residues. Original processing methods: Amplification from reference gene primers served as the basis for estimated nucleated cell counts. The data were produced by immunoSEQ multiplex PCR, yet TCRdb's version contains in-frame clones alone and is incomplete. That table furnishes V, J and clone size, whereas the DNA furnished D and trimming. The sample carries hundreds of thousands of clones, about three quarters recorded once.

The TCR originated in an elderly woman with acute or convalescent COVID-19. The genes are TRBV3-1 (or the pseudogene TRBV3-2) and TRBJ1-4; 9 bases fit TRBD1. Sequencing was done on a sample of peripheral blood. The CDR3 region has the DNA TGTGCCAGCAGCCCGGGACAGGGTTATGAAAAACTGTTTTTT. Its protein product is CASSPGQGYEKLFF.